The 24 T cell receptor beta chains below were found in one sample sequenced in a study of Graves' ophthalmopathy and Graves' hyperthyroidism. Amplification of the TCR beta CDR3 regions used RNA transcripts (as template). HTBI primers were employed in first-round RT-PCR, then a second-round multiplex PCR followed. MiXCR was run by TCRdb on the multiplex PCR reads, yielding one entry per CDR3 protein. The sample lists almost 750,000 distinct CDR3 sequences; roughly 40% were seen once. The material sequenced was peripheral blood. These receptors were collected from an adult man with Graves' ophthalmopathy.

Ten or more counts support this clonotype. V and J are TRBV29-1 and TRBJ1-1; 7 bases match TRBD1. Looked up from germline, CDR1 is SQVTM and CDR2 is ANQGSEA. The ends lost 0 bases at V and 1 base at J; junction bases unmatched: 5. The CDR3 runs 15 residues. CDR3 nucleotides: TGCAGCGTTGAAGACGGAGACAGGGCGAACACTGAAGCTTTCTTT. Translation: CSVEDGDRANTEAFF.

The chain has TRBV15 and TRBJ2-3, with D possibly matching TRBD2 (7 bases). V was trimmed by 0 bases and J by 3 bases, leaving 22 bases between them. The CDR3 is made up of 19 amino acids. CDR1 is LNHNV, CDR2 YYDKDF, per germline (reference sequence). This chain's CDR3 is CATSRDGGWGGRATDTQYF. The CDR3 DNA reads TGTGCCACCAGCAGAGATGGTGGGTGGGGGGGCAGAGCAACAGATACGCAGTATTTT.

Of note for this clonotype: A much larger clone differs by one base, so this may be a read error. DNA for the CDR3: TGTGCTAACGGCTTAGGGGATGGAGAGACCCAGTACTTC. Amino acids: CANGLGDGETQYF. The chain is built from TRBV7-9 and TRBJ2-5, with D perhaps TRBD1 (5 bases). The CDR3 runs to 13 residues. The V gene's germline CDR1 is SEHNR and CDR2 FQNEAQ (reference sequence).

This clonotype was counted at least ten times. V gene TRBV2 combines with J gene TRBJ1-2, with 7 bases aligning to TRBD1. Germline assignment: CDR1 SNHLY and CDR2 FYNNEI. Germline trimming cut 6 bases from V and 4 bases from J; bases unmatched to any gene: 2. CDR3 length: 12 amino acids. The CDR3 sequence is CASRGTVYGYTF. The CDR3 nucleotides read TGTGCCAGCAGGGGGACAGTCTATGGCTACACCTTC.

The J gene is TRBJ2-7, the V gene TRBV2; the D is unclear. Germline CDR1 and CDR2: SNHLY and FYNNEI. This CDR3 is 15 amino acids long. The V and J ends lost 5 bases and 3 bases respectively, with 17 bases between them. In DNA form, the CDR3 reads TGTGCCAGCAGTTACTTATCCAGGAACCTCTACGAGCAGTACTTC. Protein sequence: CASSYLSRNLYEQYF.

This clonotype was observed many times. The chain is built from TRBV2 and TRBJ2-7; D might be TRBD2 (6 bases). The CDR3 extends over 11 amino acids. Deletions cut 6 bases from V and 6 bases from J, with 9 bases between. Germline CDR1 and CDR2: SNHLY and FYNNEI. CDR3 in amino acids: CASRGGFEQYF. CDR3 DNA sequence: TGTGCCAGCAGAGGAGGGTTCGAGCAGTACTTC. The variable domain in full, completed from reference TRBV2 and TRBJ2-7, reads EPEVTQTPSHQVTQMGQEVILRCVPISNHLYFYWYRQILGQKVEFLVSFYNNEISEKSEIFDDQFSVERPDGSNFTLKIRSTKLEDSAMYFCASRGGFEQYFGPGTRLTVT.

This clonotype has ten or more counts. One junction end does not reproduce the germline sequence, and a read error may be involved. The chain is built from TRBV7-9 and TRBJ1-5, with no clear D. There are 14 residues in the CDR3. CDR1 and CDR2 from the germline V gene are SEHNR and FQNEAQ (reference sequence). The CDR3 region has the DNA TGCGCCAGCAGCCAAGATGGCCGCGGGCAGCCCCAGCATTTT. It is translated as CASSQDGRGQPQHF.

The gene calls are TRBV29-1 and TRBJ1-3; D uncertain. Germline assignment: CDR1 SQVTM and CDR2 ANQGSEA. Trimming left V 8 bases short and J 0 bases short, with 11 bases between. This CDR3 spans 13 amino acids. The CDR3 nucleotides read TGCAGCCAAGCACTAGTCTCTGGAAACACCATATATTTT. It yields the protein CSQALVSGNTIYF.

The rearrangement links TRBV20-1 to TRBJ2-7; D may be TRBD1 (6 bases). Trimming stripped 3 bases from V and 7 bases from J, with 16 bases between. CDR1 and CDR2 (germline): DFQATT, SNEGSKA (reference sequence). This CDR3 region has 13 residues. In DNA form, the CDR3 reads TGCAGTGCTAGTTATAATGCAGGGGAGGAGCAGTACTTC. Translating gives CSASYNAGEEQYF.

Turning to this clonotype: This may stem from a read error, because a much larger clone lies one nucleotide away. The chain carries TRBV10-3 and TRBJ1-2; TRBD1 matches at 7 bases. Trimming at V came to 6 bases and at J to 6 bases, leaving 13 bases not matched to a gene. Germline lookup yields CDR1 ENHRY and CDR2 SYGVKD. The CDR3 runs 15 residues. CDR3 coding DNA: TGTGCCATCAGCCAACAGGGGATGGGGGCGGATGGCTACACCTTC. Encoded protein: CAISQQGMGADGYTF.

This clonotype has a count of ten or more. The J gene is TRBJ2-7, the V gene TRBV5-1; weak D call: TRBD2 (6 bases). CDR3 length equals 15 residues. V was trimmed by 0 bases and J by 4 bases, leaving 14 bases between them. In germline, CDR1 is SGHRS, CDR2 YFSETQ. The CDR3 sequence: CASSLVGGMGYEQYF. In nucleotides, the CDR3 is TGCGCCAGCAGCTTGGTAGGAGGGATGGGATACGAGCAGTACTTC. The variable domain in full, completed from reference TRBV5-1 and TRBJ2-7, reads KAGVTQTPRYLIKTRGQQVTLSCSPISGHRSVSWYQQTPGQGLQFLFEYFSETQRNKGNFPGRFSGRQFSNSRSEMNVSTLELGDSALYLCASSLVGGMGYEQYFGPGTRLTVT.

The V gene is TRBV11-3, the J gene TRBJ2-5; 10 nucleotides line up with TRBD1. The V gene end was trimmed by 4 bases and the J gene end by 8 bases; junction bases not matched to a gene: 7. The CDR3 is 14 amino acids. From germline, CDR1 is SGHNT and CDR2 YENEEA. In DNA, the CDR3 is TGTGCCAGCAGCTCGGGACAGGGGTCGGGAACCCAGTACTTC. Its protein is CASSSGQGSGTQYF.

This clonotype was seen a few times. The V call is TRBV7-9, the J call TRBJ1-3, with D possibly matching TRBD1 (5 bases). This CDR3 is 14 amino acids long. Germline lookup yields CDR1 SEHNR and CDR2 FQNEAQ (reference sequence). Trimming cost V 4 bases and J 8 bases, with 15 bases left between them. The CDR3 DNA follows: TGTGCCAGCAGCTATTTTGGGACTCGAGACACCATATATTTT. Translating it yields CASSYFGTRDTIYF.

The V and J genes are TRBV7-3 and TRBJ2-3; 14 positions match TRBD2. CDR1 SGHTA and CDR2 FQGTGA come from the germline V gene. Losses at the gene ends were 5 bases for V and 1 base for J; bases not matched to a gene: 2. This CDR3 comprises 16 residues. Here the CDR3 reads CASSTGLAGGTDTQYF. For the CDR3, the DNA is TGTGCCAGCAGCACGGGACTAGCGGGAGGCACAGATACGCAGTATTTT.

The V and J genes are TRBV4-3 and TRBJ1-2; 9 nucleotides line up with TRBD1. The CDR3 is made up of 17 amino acids. The J segment lost 4 bases and the V segment lost 0 bases, leaving 9 bases of the junction unmatched. CDR1 and CDR2 (germline): LGHNA, YSLEER. The CDR3 loop reads CASSQEPQGAVGYGYTF. As DNA, the CDR3 is TGCGCCAGCAGCCAAGAACCACAGGGGGCTGTCGGCTATGGCTACACCTTC.

The V and J genes are TRBV7-9 and TRBJ2-5; D gene uncertain. V was cut by 1 base and J by 1 base, with 7 bases left in between. The CDR3 runs 14 residues. Germline V gives CDR1 SEHNR, CDR2 FQNEAQ (reference sequence). The CDR3 loop is CASSLETSQETQYF. CDR3 nucleotide sequence: TGTGCCAGCAGCTTAGAGACGTCCCAAGAGACCCAGTACTTC.

This clonotype was recorded many times. J is TRBJ1-5 and V is TRBV9; maybe TRBD1 (6 bases). The germline V gene encodes CDR1 SGDLS and CDR2 YYNGEE. The V end lost 0 bases, the J end lost 9 bases, and 13 bases lay between the germline ends. The CDR3 length is 14 residues. The CDR3 sequence is CASSVGDTTGPQHF. The CDR3 region has the DNA TGTGCCAGCAGCGTAGGGGACACCACGGGGCCCCAGCATTTT.

The chain has TRBV29-1 and TRBJ2-5, with a tentative D call TRBD1 (6 bases). The germline V gene has CDR1 SQVTM and CDR2 ANQGSEA. This CDR3 contains 14 residues. Between the trimmed V and J ends, which lost 2 bases and 2 bases, there was a span of 12 bases. CDR3 in DNA: TGCAGCGTTGAATCGGGACACCCGCAAGAGACCCAGTACTTC. This encodes CSVESGHPQETQYF.

A note on this clonotype: A single base separates this from a much larger clone, so it may be a read error. The CDR3 loop reads CSATRGGNGYTF. The DNA of the CDR3 is TGCAGTGCGACCAGGGGGGGGAATGGCTACACCTTC. The V gene is TRBV20-1, the J gene TRBJ1-2; TRBD1 agrees at 7 bases. This CDR3 is 12 amino acids long. CDR1 and CDR2 from the germline V gene are DFQATT and SNEGSKA (reference sequence). Trimming at V came to 6 bases and at J to 6 bases, leaving 7 bases not matched to a gene.

In its sample, this clonotype was seen once. The rearrangement joins TRBV29-1 to TRBJ1-3; D ambiguous. V lost 8 bases and J lost 4, with 18 bases in between. The CDR3 covers 14 residues. CDR1 and CDR2 from the germline V gene are SQVTM and ANQGSEA. This CDR3 is CSLVTGSGGNTIYF. The CDR3 nucleotides read TGCAGCTTAGTAACGGGATCAGGAGGAAACACCATATATTTT.

V is TRBV6-6 and J is TRBJ1-3, with no clear D. Germline values: CDR1 MNHNY, CDR2 SVGAGI (reference sequence). V was pared by 7 bases and J by 1 base, with 8 bases between. This CDR3 contains 13 residues. The CDR3 region is CASTETSGNTIYF. CDR3 nucleotide sequence: TGTGCCAGCACGGAGACTTCTGGAAACACCATATATTTT.

In its sample, this clonotype was seen a few times. The chain links TRBV5-6 to TRBJ2-5; 8 nucleotides match TRBD1. The V and J ends lost 4 bases and 6 bases, in that order; junction bases with no gene match: 8. This CDR3 comprises 14 residues. From germline, CDR1 is SGHDT and CDR2 YYEEEE. The CDR3 sequence: CASSSAGGAQTQYF. CDR3 nucleotide sequence: TGTGCCAGCAGCAGCGCAGGGGGCGCCCAGACCCAGTACTTC.

This clonotype was recorded once. The rearrangement links TRBV5-4 to TRBJ1-2; no definite D call. This CDR3 is built from 13 residues. Germline V gene lookup returns CDR1 SGHNT and CDR2 YYREEE (reference sequence). V was pared by 0 bases and J by 6 bases, with 9 bases between. The CDR3 is CASSLAGNDGYTF. CDR3 sequence (DNA): TGTGCCAGCAGCTTGGCTGGGAACGATGGCTACACCTTC.

The chain joins TRBV2 to TRBJ1-2; no clear D gene. There are 14 residues in the CDR3. The germline V and J ends were trimmed by 0 bases and 6 bases, with 11 bases remaining between them. The germline CDR1 and CDR2 sequences are SNHLY and FYNNEI. CDR3 protein: CASSEAEGFNGYTF. Written as DNA, the CDR3 is TGTGCCAGCAGTGAAGCGGAGGGATTTAATGGCTACACCTTC. Drawing the rest from reference TRBV2 and TRBJ1-2, the complete variable domain is EPEVTQTPSHQVTQMGQEVILRCVPISNHLYFYWYRQILGQKVEFLVSFYNNEISEKSEIFDDQFSVERPDGSNFTLKIRSTKLEDSAMYFCASSEAEGFNGYTFGSGTRLTVV.